The 7 T cell receptor beta chains presented below share a single source sample, sequenced in a study of cytomegalovirus exposure and HLA in healthy donors. 60 Vbeta and 13 Jbeta primers were used in PCR. Assay: immunoSEQ multiplex PCR; the TCRdb copy retains only in-frame clones and omits some. The data contain 90,000 to 110,000 clones, around three quarters of them seen just once; the ten biggest clones take up 7.7%. Material for sequencing was PBMCs. These receptors were obtained from a woman between 45 and 60 years old in good health and CMV-seropositive.

The chain combines TRBV14 with TRBJ1-4; D unclear. Trimming stripped 1 base from V and 0 bases from J, with 21 bases between. The CDR3 has 20 amino acids. Per germline, CDR1 SGHDN and CDR2 FVKESK. CDR3 amino acids: CASSQGPESRALATNEKLFF. CDR3 in DNA: TGTGCCAGCAGCCAAGGGCCCGAATCGAGGGCCCTTGCAACTAATGAAAAACTGTTTTTT.

The V call is TRBV7-9, the J call TRBJ1-2; tentatively, D is TRBD1 (5 bases). Trimming shortened V by 5 bases and J by 7 bases, and 14 bases separated the two germline ends. The CDR3 consists of 13 residues. Per the germline V gene, CDR1 is SEHNR and CDR2 is FQNEAQ (reference sequence). The CDR3 sequence: CASSLGAGSGYTF. For the CDR3, the DNA is TGTGCCAGCAGCCTAGGGGCGGGCAGTGGCTACACCTTC.

V and J are TRBV7-8 and TRBJ2-7; 10 bases are a match to TRBD2. CDR3 length: 15 amino acids. The V segment lost 5 bases and the J segment 4 bases; nucleotides outside the gene matches: 8. CDR1 and CDR2 from the germline V gene are SGHVS and FQNEAQ. The CDR3 is CASSLSSSGRYEQYF. The CDR3 DNA follows: TGTGCCAGCAGCCTGAGTTCTAGCGGGAGATACGAGCAGTACTTC. Drawing the rest from reference TRBV7-8 and TRBJ2-7, the complete variable domain is GAGVSQSPRYKVAKRGQDVALRCDPISGHVSLFWYQQALGQGPEFLTYFQNEAQLDKSGLPSDRFFAERPEGSVSTLKIQRTQQEDSAVYLCASSLSSSGRYEQYFGPGTRLTVT.

The chain has TRBV27 and TRBJ2-1; 10 bases match TRBD1. CDR1 and CDR2 from the germline V gene are MNHEY and SMNVEV (reference sequence). After removal of 6 bases from V and 4 bases from J, the junction contained 0 bases not matched to a gene. This CDR3 has 13 amino acids. The CDR3 DNA follows: TGTGCCAGCAGGGGACAGGGGTACAATGAGCAGTTCTTC. Translation: CASRGQGYNEQFF.

The chain is built from TRBV19 and TRBJ2-2; 7 bases line up with TRBD1. The length of the CDR3 is 14 residues. Per the germline V gene, CDR1 is LNHDA and CDR2 is SQIVND (reference sequence). V was pared by 11 bases and J by 3 bases, with 9 bases of the junction left unmatched. CDR3 nucleotide sequence: TGTGCCTCCGTCCGGGACAGAGACACCGGGGAGCTGTTTTTT. Translating it yields CASVRDRDTGELFF.

The chain couples TRBV25-1 to TRBJ2-7; the match to TRBD1 covers 7 bases. This CDR3 has 16 amino acids. V was clipped by 5 bases and J by 3 bases; unmatched bases: 13. The germline CDR1 and CDR2 sequences are MGHDK and SYGVNS. The CDR3 reads CASSRGGAHPFYEQYF. Here the CDR3 DNA reads TGTGCCAGCAGTCGAGGGGGCGCGCATCCTTTCTACGAGCAGTACTTC.

CDR3 nucleotide sequence: TGTGCCAGTAGTCTAGGGACAGGCTACAATCAGCCCCAGCATTTT. Its translation: CASSLGTGYNQPQHF. The V call is TRBV19, the J call TRBJ1-5; TRBD1 matches at 8 bases. V trimming: 5 bases; J trimming: 3 bases; junction bases outside the gene matches: 6. This CDR3 comprises 15 residues. Per the germline V gene, CDR1 is LNHDA and CDR2 is SQIVND (reference sequence).